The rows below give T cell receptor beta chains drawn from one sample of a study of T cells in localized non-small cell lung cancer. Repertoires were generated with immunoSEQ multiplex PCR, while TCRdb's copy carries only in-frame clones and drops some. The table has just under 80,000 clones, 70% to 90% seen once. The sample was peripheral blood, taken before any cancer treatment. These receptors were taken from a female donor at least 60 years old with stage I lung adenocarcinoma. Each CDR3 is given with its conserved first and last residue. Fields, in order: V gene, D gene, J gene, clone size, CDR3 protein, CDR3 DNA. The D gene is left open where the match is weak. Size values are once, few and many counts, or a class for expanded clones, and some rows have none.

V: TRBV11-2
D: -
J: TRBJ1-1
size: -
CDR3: CASSLNLPTEAFF
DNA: TGTGCCAGCAGCTTAAATCTGCCCACTGAAGCTTTCTTT

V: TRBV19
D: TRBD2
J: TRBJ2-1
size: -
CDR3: CASSRERGGLYYNEQFF
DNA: TGTGCCAGTAGTAGAGAGCGGGGGGGCCTGTACTACAATGAGCAGTTCTTC

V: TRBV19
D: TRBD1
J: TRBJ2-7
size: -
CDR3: CASSETSGTGLRQYF
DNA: TGTGCCAGTAGTGAAACTTCCGGGACAGGGCTGAGGCAGTACTTC

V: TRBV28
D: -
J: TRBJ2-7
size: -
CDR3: CASSLPGAGLYEQYF
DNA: TGTGCCAGCAGTTTACCGGGAGCCGGACTCTACGAGCAGTACTTC

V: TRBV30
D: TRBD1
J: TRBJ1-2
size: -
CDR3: CASTGGAWGYTF
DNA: TGTGCCTCCACAGGGGGCGCATGGGGCTACACCTTC

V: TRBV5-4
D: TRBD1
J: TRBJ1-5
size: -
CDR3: CASSSDRKDQPQHF
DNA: TGTGCCAGCAGCTCGGACAGGAAGGATCAGCCCCAGCATTTT

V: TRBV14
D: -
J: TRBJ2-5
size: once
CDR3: CASSQEGREKETQYF
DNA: TGTGCCAGCAGCCAAGAGGGGCGCGAAAAAGAGACCCAGTACTTC

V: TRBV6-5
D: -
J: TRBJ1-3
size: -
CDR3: CASSYSSSSGNTIYF
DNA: TGTGCCAGCAGTTACTCCTCGAGCTCTGGAAACACCATATATTTT

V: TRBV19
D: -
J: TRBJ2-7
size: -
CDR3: CASSTEDTFSYEQYF
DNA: TGTGCCAGTAGTACCGAAGACACCTTCTCCTACGAGCAGTACTTC

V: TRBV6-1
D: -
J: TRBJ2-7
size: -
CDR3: CASSWDTSYEQYF
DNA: TGTGCCAGCAGTTGGGACACCAGCTACGAGCAGTACTTC

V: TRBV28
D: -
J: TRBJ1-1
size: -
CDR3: CASNDGVLSGEAFF
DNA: TGTGCCAGCAACGACGGGGTACTCAGCGGTGAAGCTTTCTTT

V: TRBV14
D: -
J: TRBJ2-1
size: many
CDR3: CASSRQGWTTEQFF
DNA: TGTGCCAGCAGCCGACAGGGATGGACTACTGAGCAGTTCTTC

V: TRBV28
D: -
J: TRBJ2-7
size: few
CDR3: CASSDTVGTYEQYF
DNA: TGTGCCAGCAGCGACACCGTGGGAACCTACGAGCAGTACTTC

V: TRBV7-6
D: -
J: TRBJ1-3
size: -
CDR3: CASSLGQGSSGNTIYF
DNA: TGTGCCAGCAGCTTAGGCCAGGGGAGCTCTGGAAACACCATATATTTT

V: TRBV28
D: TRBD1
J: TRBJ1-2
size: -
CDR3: CASRKGGQGNYGYTF
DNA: TGTGCCAGCAGAAAAGGGGGACAGGGAAACTATGGCTACACCTTC

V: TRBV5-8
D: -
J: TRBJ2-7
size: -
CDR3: CASSSSPVYEQYF
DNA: TGTGCCAGCAGCTCCTCTCCCGTATACGAGCAGTACTTC

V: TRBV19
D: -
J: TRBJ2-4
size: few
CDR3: CASNWDGKSKNIQYF
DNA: TGTGCCAGTAATTGGGACGGGAAGAGCAAAAACATTCAGTACTTC

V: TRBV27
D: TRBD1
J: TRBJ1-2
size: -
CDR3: CASSSLATGSGYTF
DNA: TGTGCCAGCAGCTCCCTCGCGACAGGGAGCGGCTACACCTTC

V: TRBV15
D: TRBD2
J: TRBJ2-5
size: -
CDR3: CATSRGPVSSGQETQYF
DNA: TGTGCCACCAGCAGAGGACCCGTGTCTAGCGGGCAAGAGACCCAGTACTTC

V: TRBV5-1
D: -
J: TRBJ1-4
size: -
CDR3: CASRREGREKLFF
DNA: TGCGCCAGCAGGAGAGAGGGGAGGGAAAAACTGTTTTTT

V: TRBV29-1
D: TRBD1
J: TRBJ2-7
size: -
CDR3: CSVTGQPSYEQYF
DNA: TGCAGCGTGACGGGACAGCCCTCCTACGAGCAGTACTTC

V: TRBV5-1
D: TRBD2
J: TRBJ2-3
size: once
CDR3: CASSAGGGTDTQYF
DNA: TGCGCCAGCAGTGCGGGGGGCGGTACAGATACGCAGTATTTT

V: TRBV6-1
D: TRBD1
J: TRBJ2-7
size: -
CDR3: CASSGPGQFSYEQYF
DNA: TGTGCCAGCAGTGGTCCGGGACAGTTCTCCTACGAGCAGTACTTC

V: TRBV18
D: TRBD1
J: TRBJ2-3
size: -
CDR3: CASSLGQGGDTQYF
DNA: TGTGCCAGCTCACTCGGACAGGGAGGAGATACGCAGTATTTT

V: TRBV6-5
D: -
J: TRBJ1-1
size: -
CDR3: CASSYSWESTEAFF
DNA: TGTGCCAGCAGTTACTCGTGGGAATCCACTGAAGCTTTCTTT

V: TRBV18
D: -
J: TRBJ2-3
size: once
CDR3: CASSPQPGVFTDTQYF
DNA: TGTGCCAGCTCACCACAACCCGGGGTATTTACAGATACGCAGTATTTT

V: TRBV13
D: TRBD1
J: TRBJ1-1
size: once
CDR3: CASSIRQGEAFF
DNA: TGTGCCAGCAGCATACGACAGGGTGAAGCTTTCTTT

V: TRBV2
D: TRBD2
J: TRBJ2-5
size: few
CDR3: CASSATGGGGETQYF
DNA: TGTGCCAGCAGTGCAACGGGGGGGGGCGGAGAGACCCAGTACTTC

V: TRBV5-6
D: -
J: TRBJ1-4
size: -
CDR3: CASSLGVRGRGEKLFF
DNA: TGTGCCAGCAGCTTGGGCGTGAGGGGAAGAGGTGAAAAACTGTTTTTT

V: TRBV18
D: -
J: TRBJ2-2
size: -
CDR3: CASSRSNTGELFF
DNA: TGTGCCAGCTCCCGCTCGAACACCGGGGAGCTGTTTTTT

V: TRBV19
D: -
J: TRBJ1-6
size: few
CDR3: CASSIGNSPLHF
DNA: TGTGCCAGTAGTATAGGCAATTCACCCCTCCACTTT

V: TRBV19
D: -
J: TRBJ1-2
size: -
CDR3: CASINRHRDYGYTF
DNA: TGTGCCAGTATCAACCGCCACCGGGACTATGGCTACACCTTC

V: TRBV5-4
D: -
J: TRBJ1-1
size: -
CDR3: CASSLGFWDRGLNTEAFF
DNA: TGTGCCAGCAGCTTGGGTTTTTGGGACCGGGGTTTGAACACTGAAGCTTTCTTT

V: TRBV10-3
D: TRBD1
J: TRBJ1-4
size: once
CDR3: CAISETGATNEKLFF
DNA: TGTGCCATCAGTGAGACAGGGGCAACTAATGAAAAACTGTTTTTT

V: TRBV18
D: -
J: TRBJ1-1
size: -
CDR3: CASSLLRWTEAFF
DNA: TGTGCCAGCTCACTCCTCCGGTGGACTGAAGCTTTCTTT

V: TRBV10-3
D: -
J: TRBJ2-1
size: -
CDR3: CAIRGVGTYNEQFF
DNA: TGTGCCATCAGGGGAGTTGGGACGTACAATGAGCAGTTCTTC

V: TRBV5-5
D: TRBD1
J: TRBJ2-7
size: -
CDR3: CASSLYWDRGYEQYF
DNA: TGTGCCAGCAGCTTGTACTGGGACAGGGGCTACGAGCAGTACTTC

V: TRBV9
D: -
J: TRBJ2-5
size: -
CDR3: CASSVGVGLETQYF
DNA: TGTGCCAGCAGCGTCGGGGTGGGGTTGGAGACCCAGTACTTC

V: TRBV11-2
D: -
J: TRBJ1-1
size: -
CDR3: CASSSGQNTEAFF
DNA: TGTGCCAGCAGCTCCGGACAGAACACTGAAGCTTTCTTT

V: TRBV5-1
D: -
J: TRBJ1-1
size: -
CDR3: CASSLAASSNTEAFF
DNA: TGCGCCAGCAGCTTGGCTGCGAGTAGCAACACTGAAGCTTTCTTT

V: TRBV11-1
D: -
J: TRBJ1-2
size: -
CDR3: CASSLSPQGNYGYTF
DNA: TGTGCCAGCAGCTTATCCCCTCAGGGAAACTATGGCTACACCTTC

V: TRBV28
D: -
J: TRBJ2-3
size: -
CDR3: CASSLSGPGLDTQYF
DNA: TGTGCCAGCAGTCTCTCTGGGCCCGGATTAGATACGCAGTATTTT

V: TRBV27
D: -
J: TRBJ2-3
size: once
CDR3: CVSRIVGTDTQYF
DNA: TGTGTATCCCGGATAGTAGGCACAGATACGCAGTATTTT

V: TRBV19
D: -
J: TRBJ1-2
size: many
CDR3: CARYRLSYGYTF
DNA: TGTGCCAGATACAGGCTTTCATATGGCTACACCTTC

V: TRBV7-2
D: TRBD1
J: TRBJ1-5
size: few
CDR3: CASSLTGDLNQPQHF
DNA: TGTGCCAGCAGCTTAACAGGGGACTTGAATCAGCCCCAGCATTTT

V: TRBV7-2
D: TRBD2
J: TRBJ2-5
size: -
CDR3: CASSLVRLAGEETQYF
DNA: TGTGCCAGCAGCTTAGTTAGACTAGCGGGGGAAGAGACCCAGTACTTC

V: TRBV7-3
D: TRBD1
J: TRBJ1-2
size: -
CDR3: CASSPGQGEGYTF
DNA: TGTGCCAGCAGCCCAGGACAGGGGGAAGGCTACACCTTC

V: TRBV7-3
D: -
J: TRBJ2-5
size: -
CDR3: CASSLVFGETQYF
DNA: TGTGCCAGCAGCTTAGTTTTTGGGGAGACCCAGTACTTC

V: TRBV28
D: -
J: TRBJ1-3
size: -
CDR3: CASSFLRRGGNTIYF
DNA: TGTGCCAGCAGTTTCCTCCGGAGAGGTGGAAACACCATATATTTT

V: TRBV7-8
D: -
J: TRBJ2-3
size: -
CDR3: CASFSQPGRTDTQYF
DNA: TGTGCCAGCTTTAGCCAGCCAGGACGCACAGATACGCAGTATTTT

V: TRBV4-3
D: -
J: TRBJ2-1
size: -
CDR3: CASSQSQGVNEQFF
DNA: TGCGCCAGCAGCCAATCTCAGGGAGTCAATGAGCAGTTCTTC

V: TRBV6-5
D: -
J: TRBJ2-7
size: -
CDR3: CASSYSIWGPYEQYF
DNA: TGTGCCAGCAGTTACTCGATTTGGGGACCCTACGAGCAGTACTTC

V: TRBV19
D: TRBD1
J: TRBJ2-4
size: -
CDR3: CASTSGGQYKNIQYF
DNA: TGTGCCAGTACCAGTGGGGGACAGTACAAAAACATTCAGTACTTC

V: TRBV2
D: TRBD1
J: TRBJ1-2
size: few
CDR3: CASSSRLLTGGYGYTF
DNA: TGTGCCAGCAGTTCTCGCCTATTAACAGGGGGTTATGGCTACACCTTC